A selection of T cell receptor beta chains follows, all from one sample in a study of cytomegalovirus exposure and HLA in healthy donors. Sequencing used immunoSEQ multiplex PCR; TCRdb keeps in-frame clones, though not all of them. The repertoire holds around 160,000 clones, with 79% as singletons. The sequenced sample was PBMCs. These receptors were collected from a woman aged 40 to 55 in good health and CMV-seropositive. Each CDR3 is given with its conserved first and last residue. D genes are given only for firm matches. Size tells how often a clone was seen (once, few, many) or the class of an expanded clone, and some rows leave it out.

>TRBJ2-7|NA|TRBV5-6|NA
TGTGCCAGCAGCAGGATTGACTGGGGCCACGAGCAGTACTTC
CASSRIDWGHEQYF
>TRBJ2-7|NA|TRBV11-2|TRBD1
TGTGCCAGCAGCCAAACAGGGGCCTACGAGCAGTACTTC
CASSQTGAYEQYF
>TRBJ1-1|NA|TRBV6-1|NA
TGTGCCAGCAGTGAATGGAGGGACACTGAAGCTTTCTTT
CASSEWRDTEAFF
>TRBJ2-1|NA|TRBV11-1|TRBD2
TGTGCCAGCAGCTTAGCACGGGGGGGATCCTACAATGAGCAGTTCTTC
CASSLARGGSYNEQFF
>TRBJ2-1|NA|TRBV5-1|TRBD2
TGCGCCAGCACCGAGCGGGGGTCTTACAATGAGCAGTTCTTC
CASTERGSYNEQFF
>TRBJ1-6|NA|TRBV6-6|TRBD1
TGTGCCAGCAGAAGGACAGGGGGCTCCTATAATTCACCCCTCCACTTT
CASRRTGGSYNSPLHF
>TRBJ2-7|NA|TRBV7-9|TRBD2
TGTGCCAGCAGTTCTCTAGCGGGGGTAACCTACGAGCAGTACTTC
CASSSLAGVTYEQYF
>TRBJ2-7|NA|TRBV5-1|TRBD1
TGCGCCAGCAGCCGGGATGGAGGGACAGGACCCGCCTACGAGCAGTACTTC
CASSRDGGTGPAYEQYF
>TRBJ2-3|NA|TRBV27|TRBD2
TGTGCCAGCAGTTTAATTTCTAGCGGGGGGCGGGATACGCAGTATTTT
CASSLISSGGRDTQYF
>TRBJ1-4|NA|TRBV29-1|TRBD1
TGCAGCGTTGTGGGACAGGGTAATGAAAAACTGTTTTTT
CSVVGQGNEKLFF
>TRBJ1-6|NA|TRBV14|TRBD1
TGTGCCAGCAGACCAGGGGGTTACTATAATTCACCCCTCCACTTT
CASRPGGYYNSPLHF
>TRBJ2-3|NA|TRBV5-1|TRBD2
TGCGCCACCAGGACTAGCGGGGCGGATACGCAGTATTTT
CATRTSGADTQYF
>TRBJ2-5|NA|TRBV29-1|TRBD2
TGCAGCGTTGAGGGGGTAAAAGGGAGCGGGGGGGCACATGAGACCCAGTACTTC
CSVEGVKGSGGAHETQYF
>TRBJ1-1|NA|TRBV6-4|NA
TGTGCCAGCAAACCGTCAGGAGGGGTGAACACTGAAGCTTTCTTT
CASKPSGGVNTEAFF
>TRBJ2-5|NA|TRBV6-6|NA
TGTGCCAGCAGTTATTTGGACAGCAATTATGGGGAGACCCAGTACTTC
CASSYLDSNYGETQYF
>TRBJ2-7|NA|TRBV7-9|NA
TGTTCCAGCAGCTCGGACAGCTACGAGCAGTACTTC
CSSSSDSYEQYF
>TRBJ1-1|NA|TRBV5-4|NA
TGTGCCAGCTTTCTTGGGGCTGGGGGGTCGAACACTGAAGCTTTCTTT
CASFLGAGGSNTEAFF
>TRBJ2-7|NA|TRBV15|NA
TGTGCCACCAGCAGAGATGGGGTAGGAGGGTCGATCTACGAGCAGTACTTC
CATSRDGVGGSIYEQYF
>TRBJ1-1|few|TRBV5-1|TRBD1
TGCGCCAGCAGCCAAGGACAGGGTGGGGCTTTCTTT
CASSQGQGGAFF
>TRBJ1-1|NA|TRBV5-1|NA
TGCGCCAGCAGCTTGGTGGACAGCCGCATGAACACTGAAGCTTTCTTT
CASSLVDSRMNTEAFF
>TRBJ1-4|NA|TRBV7-6|TRBD1
TGTGCCAGCAGCTTAGGGACAGGAAAAAGTGAAAAACTGTTTTTT
CASSLGTGKSEKLFF
>TRBJ2-3|NA|TRBV13|NA
TGTGCCAGCAGCTTTCTAGCTGGTTCAGATACGCAGTATTTT
CASSFLAGSDTQYF
>TRBJ1-2|NA|TRBV5-6|NA
TGTGCCAGCAGCTTGGTGGGGCTAAACTATGGCTACACCTTC
CASSLVGLNYGYTF
>TRBJ1-4|NA|TRBV12-5|NA
TGTGCTAGTGGTTTCAACGGTAATGAAAAACTGTTTTTT
CASGFNGNEKLFF
>TRBJ2-7|NA|TRBV5-4|TRBD2
TGTGCCAGCAGCTTGGGGAGCGGGACCTCCTACGAGCAGTACTTC
CASSLGSGTSYEQYF
>TRBJ1-2|NA|TRBV5-1|NA
TGCGCCAGCAGCTCCCAGGGAAACAACTATGGCTACACCTTC
CASSSQGNNYGYTF
>TRBJ1-1|NA|TRBV5-1|NA
TGCGCCAGCAGGTTTGGCAGGGCGGAGGGTCGCACTGAAGCTTTCTTT
CASRFGRAEGRTEAFF
>TRBJ2-7|NA|TRBV30|NA
TGTGCCTGGAGTACGACTAAAGAGCAGTACTTC
CAWSTTKEQYF
>TRBJ2-5|NA|TRBV7-9|NA
TGTGCCAGCAGCGCAAACAGGGAGCAGTACTTC
CASSANREQYF
>TRBJ1-5|NA|TRBV7-9|NA
TGTGCCAGCAGCCTCGGCAGCCGGGGCAATCAGCCCCAGCATTTT
CASSLGSRGNQPQHF
>TRBJ2-5|NA|TRBV6-6|TRBD1
TGTGCCAGCAGCCCCCGGGACAGGACACAAGAGACCCAGTACTTC
CASSPRDRTQETQYF
>TRBJ1-3|NA|TRBV7-3|NA
TGTGCCAGCAGCGAATCGGGGGGCTTTGGAAACACCATATATTTT
CASSESGGFGNTIYF
>TRBJ2-2|NA|TRBV5-1|TRBD2
TGCGCCAGCAGCCCCGACGGCGGGGGGGCCGCCGGGGAGCTGTTTTTT
CASSPDGGGAAGELFF
>TRBJ2-7|NA|TRBV6-5|NA
TGTGCCAGCAGCCTATCACGGGGGTCCTACGAGCAGTACTTC
CASSLSRGSYEQYF
>TRBJ1-1|NA|TRBV19|NA
TGTGCCAGTAGTTTCAGATTGAACACTGAAGCTTTCTTT
CASSFRLNTEAFF
>TRBJ2-1|NA|TRBV7-3|TRBD2
TGTGCCAGCAGCTTAGGGGGAGCGGGGGTATCTTACAATGAGCAGTTCTTC
CASSLGGAGVSYNEQFF
>TRBJ1-2|few|TRBV6-5|NA
TGTGCCAGCAGTTACGGGGGACGAGGGGGTGGCTACACCTTC
CASSYGGRGGGYTF
>TRBJ1-1|NA|TRBV28|NA
TGTGCCAGCATCCACCCCCTCGGACAGAGAGCACAGACTGAAGCTTTCTTT
CASIHPLGQRAQTEAFF
>TRBJ1-5|NA|TRBV7-2|NA
TGTGCCAGCAGAATATTCTCGGGTCAGCCCCAGCATTTT
CASRIFSGQPQHF
>TRBJ2-3|NA|TRBV5-6|NA
TGTGCCAGCAGGTTAAATCCGGGACTCACAGATACGCAGTATTTT
CASRLNPGLTDTQYF
>TRBJ2-2|NA|TRBV7-9|NA
TGTGCCAGCAGCTTCTTCGGGGAGCTGTTTTTT
CASSFFGELFF
>TRBJ2-2|NA|TRBV27|TRBD1
TGTGCCAGCAACAGGGGCCGTGAGTCCGGGGAGCTGTTTTTT
CASNRGRESGELFF
>TRBJ1-6|NA|TRBV28|NA
TGTGCCAGCAGTTTCCCTCTACGGGGGTATAATTCACCCCTCCACTTT
CASSFPLRGYNSPLHF
>TRBJ2-5|NA|TRBV4-1|NA
TGCGCCAGCAGCCCCAGGGTCTCTAAGGGGAAGCAAGAGACCCAGTACTTC
CASSPRVSKGKQETQYF
>TRBJ2-3|once|TRBV5-1|TRBD2
TGCGCCAGCAGCGACGGGACTAGCGGGTCCACAGATACGCAGTATTTT
CASSDGTSGSTDTQYF
>TRBJ1-5|NA|TRBV18|NA
TGTGCCAGCTCACTAAATCAGCCCCAGCATTTT
CASSLNQPQHF
>TRBJ1-6|NA|TRBV6-5|TRBD1
TGTGCCAGCCAGGGACAGGGGAATTCACCCCTCCACTTT
CASQGQGNSPLHF
>TRBJ1-5|NA|TRBV27|NA
TGTGCCAGCAGTTTATCGTCCGTTAGCAATCAGCCCCAGCATTTT
CASSLSSVSNQPQHF
>TRBJ1-4|NA|TRBV28|NA
TGTGCCAGCAGTGTGGACAGCCCCATTAAACTGTTTTTT
CASSVDSPIKLFF
>TRBJ1-3|NA|TRBV19|NA
TGTGCCAGTAGTAGGCAGGGCCAGCCACCGGAGAACACCATATATTTT
CASSRQGQPPENTIYF